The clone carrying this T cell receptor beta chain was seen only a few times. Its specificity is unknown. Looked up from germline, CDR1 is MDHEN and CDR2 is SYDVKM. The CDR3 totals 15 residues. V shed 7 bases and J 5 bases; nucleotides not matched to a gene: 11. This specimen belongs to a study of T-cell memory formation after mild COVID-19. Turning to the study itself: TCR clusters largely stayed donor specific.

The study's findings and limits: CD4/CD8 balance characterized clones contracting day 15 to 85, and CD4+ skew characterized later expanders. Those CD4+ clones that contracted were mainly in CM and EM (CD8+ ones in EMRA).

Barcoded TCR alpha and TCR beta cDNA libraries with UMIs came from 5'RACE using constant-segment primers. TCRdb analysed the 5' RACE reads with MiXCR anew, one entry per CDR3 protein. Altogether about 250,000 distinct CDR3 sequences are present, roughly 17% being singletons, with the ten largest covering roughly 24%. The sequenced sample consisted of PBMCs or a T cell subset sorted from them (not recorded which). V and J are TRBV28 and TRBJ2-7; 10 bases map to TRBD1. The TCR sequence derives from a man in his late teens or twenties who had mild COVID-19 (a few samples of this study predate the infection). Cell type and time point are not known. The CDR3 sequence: CASTLADRGFNEQYF. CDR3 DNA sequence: TGTGCCAGCACCCTTGCGGACAGGGGGTTTAACGAGCAGTACTTC.